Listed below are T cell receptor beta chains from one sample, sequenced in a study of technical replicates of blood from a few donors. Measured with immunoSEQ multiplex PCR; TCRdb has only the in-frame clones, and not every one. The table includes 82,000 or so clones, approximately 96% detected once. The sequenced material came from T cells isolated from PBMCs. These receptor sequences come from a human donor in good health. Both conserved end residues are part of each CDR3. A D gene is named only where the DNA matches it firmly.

CDR3: CASSWTGGSNQPQHF; J: TRBJ1-5; V: TRBV5-1; D: TRBD1
CDR3: CASSSNTEAFF; J: TRBJ1-1; V: TRBV7-9; D: NA
CDR3: CASKVDRSGNTIYF; J: TRBJ1-3; V: TRBV7-8; D: TRBD1
CDR3: CATSRDLSKFAVSTDTQYF; J: TRBJ2-3; V: TRBV15; D: NA
CDR3: CASSQNRDRPMNTEAFF; J: TRBJ1-1; V: TRBV11-3; D: TRBD1
CDR3: CASSITDSYEQYF; J: TRBJ2-7; V: TRBV19; D: NA
CDR3: CASSPIRGTDTQYF; J: TRBJ2-3; V: TRBV7-3; D: NA
CDR3: CASSSYFYLEQYF; J: TRBJ2-7; V: TRBV11-2; D: NA
CDR3: CASSTLPGEKLFF; J: TRBJ1-4; V: TRBV19; D: NA
CDR3: CAWILPGNYGYTF; J: TRBJ1-2; V: TRBV30; D: NA
CDR3: CASSPGGGHTPAGELFF; J: TRBJ2-2; V: TRBV7-2; D: TRBD1
CDR3: CASSQVTGKMNEQYF; J: TRBJ2-7; V: TRBV4-1; D: TRBD1
CDR3: CASQGGEAFF; J: TRBJ1-1; V: TRBV6-5; D: NA
CDR3: CATLAGVYEQYF; J: TRBJ2-7; V: TRBV28; D: TRBD2
CDR3: CASSGSSYEQYF; J: TRBJ2-7; V: TRBV9; D: NA
CDR3: CASSFSEFGGELFF; J: TRBJ2-2; V: TRBV6-5; D: NA
CDR3: CASSWGGTTETQYF; J: TRBJ2-5; V: TRBV7-9; D: TRBD2
CDR3: CASSLFGSSLAGAQETQYF; J: TRBJ2-5; V: TRBV11-3; D: TRBD2
CDR3: CASSFSQGAKTYEQYF; J: TRBJ2-7; V: TRBV27; D: TRBD1
CDR3: CASSAPPTGGSNYGYTF; J: TRBJ1-2; V: TRBV2; D: TRBD1
CDR3: CASKQFGTEAFF; J: TRBJ1-1; V: TRBV19; D: NA
CDR3: CASRDRGSNYGYTF; J: TRBJ1-2; V: TRBV6-6; D: NA
CDR3: CAWSKQGYEKLFF; J: TRBJ1-4; V: TRBV30; D: NA
CDR3: CASSLVGGHNGYTF; J: TRBJ1-2; V: TRBV13; D: TRBD1
CDR3: CASSQDNFGRGSGNTIYF; J: TRBJ1-3; V: TRBV4-1; D: NA
CDR3: CASGIRVGGHEQYF; J: TRBJ2-7; V: TRBV2; D: NA
CDR3: CASSPRTGAQYF; J: TRBJ2-3; V: TRBV7-3; D: TRBD1
CDR3: CASSPGTGATYEQYF; J: TRBJ2-7; V: TRBV13; D: TRBD1
CDR3: CASSAPTGTLPDTQYF; J: TRBJ2-3; V: TRBV9; D: NA
CDR3: CARSSPPIAVFYGYTF; J: TRBJ1-2; V: TRBV10-1; D: NA
CDR3: CASSSRLGLAGVVGGELFF; J: TRBJ2-2; V: TRBV7-9; D: TRBD2
CDR3: CASSLPRGQADTQYF; J: TRBJ2-3; V: TRBV7-9; D: TRBD1
CDR3: CASIRTGGRSNQPQHF; J: TRBJ1-5; V: TRBV19; D: TRBD1
CDR3: CASSENGVYEQYF; J: TRBJ2-7; V: TRBV27; D: NA
CDR3: CASSVDPEQPQHF; J: TRBJ1-5; V: TRBV9; D: NA
CDR3: CASSLGIVDYTF; J: TRBJ1-2; V: TRBV7-9; D: NA
CDR3: CASSLDRGYEQYF; J: TRBJ2-7; V: TRBV5-4; D: TRBD1